A single sample is the source of the 15 T cell receptor beta chains below, sequenced in a study of OX40 agonist ivuxolimab in advanced cancers. Assay used: immunoSEQ multiplex PCR; TCRdb lists only in-frame clones, some missing. This sample yields more than 30,000 clones, of which around nine tenths are seen a single time; under 1% belongs to the top ten. Specimen: CD4+ or CD8+ T cells sorted from blood, collected in a trial of the OX40 agonist ivuxolimab. All receptors come from an adult with an advanced solid tumor such as melanoma, head and neck, liver or kidney cancer.

The chain is built from TRBV5-1 and TRBJ2-5, with 9 bases aligning to TRBD1. V lost 4 bases and J lost 5; bases outside the gene matches: 6. The germline CDR1 and CDR2 sequences are SGHRS and YFSETQ. This CDR3 is built from 14 residues. Here the CDR3 reads CASSTDRGTETQYF. The CDR3 bases are TGCGCCAGCAGCACGGACAGGGGTACTGAGACCCAGTACTTC.

The CDR3 loop reads CSVKQGAGEKLFF. The CDR3 DNA follows: TGCAGCGTTAAACAGGGGGCCGGTGAAAAACTGTTTTTT. The V call is TRBV29-1, the J call TRBJ1-4, with TRBD1 matching over 9 bases. The CDR3 spans 13 residues. V gave up 5 bases and J gave up 7 bases; unmatched junction bases: 5. CDR1 and CDR2 (germline): SQVTM, ANQGSEA.

The chain links TRBV15 to TRBJ2-1, with D unclear. This CDR3 contains 15 residues. Between the trimmed V and J ends, which lost 0 bases and 6 bases, there was a span of 12 bases. CDR1 is LNHNV and CDR2 is YYDKDF in the germline V gene (reference sequence). CDR3 in amino acids: CATSRDAGASNEQFF. CDR3 bases: TGTGCCACCAGCAGAGACGCAGGAGCCTCCAATGAGCAGTTCTTC.

This clone appeared a single time. The V gene is TRBV30, the J gene TRBJ1-5; no firm D call. The V end was cut by 3 bases, the J end by 6 bases, with 9 bases between. The germline gives CDR1 GTSNPN, CDR2 SVGIG (reference sequence). The CDR3 consists of 12 residues. The CDR3 reads CAWSPSGQPQHF. CDR3 bases: TGTGCCTGGAGCCCTTCCGGTCAGCCCCAGCATTTT.

V gene TRBV28 combines with J gene TRBJ1-5; no definite D call. V lost 6 bases to trimming and J lost 0 bases, with 12 bases between them. CDR3 length: 15 amino acids. Germline V gene lookup returns CDR1 MDHEN and CDR2 SYDVKM. The CDR3: CASSPGPYSNQPQHF. The CDR3 region has the DNA TGTGCCAGCAGCCCCGGACCCTATAGCAATCAGCCCCAGCATTTT.

This sequence joins TRBV7-6 and TRBJ2-7; 8 bases are a match to TRBD1. V gave up 3 bases and J gave up 1 base; unmatched junction bases: 11. The CDR3 loop spans 17 amino acids. Germline V gives CDR1 SGHVS, CDR2 FNYEAQ. CDR3 sequence (DNA): TGTGCCAGCAGCTTCGGACCCGGGACAGGTGATTCCTACGAGCAGTACTTC. Protein: CASSFGPGTGDSYEQYF.

In its sample, this clone was seen once. The V call is TRBV4-3, the J call TRBJ2-2; 8 bases align to TRBD1. There are 15 residues in the CDR3. J gave up 4 bases and V 1 base, and 2 bases lay outside the gene matches. Germline values: CDR1 LGHNA, CDR2 YSLEER. The CDR3 sequence: CASSQAGGFTGELFF. The CDR3 nucleotides are TGCGCCAGCAGCCAAGCAGGGGGCTTCACCGGGGAGCTGTTTTTT.

This chain connects TRBV29-1 to TRBJ2-2, with TRBD2 matching over 7 bases. V was clipped by 4 bases and J by 6 bases; unmatched bases: 5. The CDR3 totals 13 residues. The germline gives CDR1 SQVTM, CDR2 ANQGSEA. Here the CDR3 reads CSVGQAGAGELFF. The DNA of the CDR3 is TGCAGCGTTGGGCAGGCGGGAGCCGGGGAGCTGTTTTTT.

This sequence joins TRBV28 and TRBJ2-7, with D uncertain. Germline assignment: CDR1 MDHEN and CDR2 SYDVKM. This CDR3 is built from 11 residues. The V end lost 3 bases, the J end lost 6 bases, and 6 bases lay between the germline ends. The CDR3 here is CASSFRTEQYF. CDR3 DNA: TGTGCCAGCAGTTTTAGGACCGAGCAGTACTTC.

This rearrangement joins TRBV11-3 to TRBJ2-3; D is unclear. The germline CDR1 and CDR2 sequences are SGHNT and YENEEA. CDR3 length: 14 residues. Trimming removed 1 base at V and 3 bases at J, with 8 bases between. This CDR3 reads CASSLGGPTDTQYF. As DNA, the CDR3 is TGTGCCAGCAGCTTAGGTGGGCCTACAGATACGCAGTATTTT.

The V gene is TRBV28, the J gene TRBJ2-1; 8 bases are shared with TRBD2. Germline assignment: CDR1 MDHEN and CDR2 SYDVKM. With 5 bases clipped from V and 7 bases from J, the junction kept 10 bases outside the gene matches. This CDR3 has 15 amino acids. The chain's CDR3 is CASSLSGASGNEQFF. CDR3 nucleotide sequence: TGTGCCAGCAGTCTTAGTGGAGCTAGCGGGAATGAGCAGTTCTTC. Full variable domain (outside the CDR3, taken from reference TRBV28 and TRBJ2-1): DVKVTQSSRYLVKRTGEKVFLECVQDMDHENMFWYRQDPGLGLRLIYFSYDVKMKEKGDIPEGYSVSREKKERFSLILESASTNQTSMYLCASSLSGASGNEQFFGPGTRLTVL.

CDR3 sequence reads: CASSLEDRGGYGYTF. In nucleotides, the CDR3 is TGTGCCAGCAGTTTAGAGGACAGGGGGGGCTATGGCTACACCTTC. The V and J genes are TRBV28 and TRBJ1-2, with TRBD1 matching 10 bases. CDR1 is MDHEN and CDR2 is SYDVKM in the germline V gene. CDR3 length equals 15 residues. After removal of 2 bases from V and 4 bases from J, the junction contained 4 bases not matched to a gene.

The rearrangement joins TRBV27 to TRBJ2-1, with TRBD2 identical over 8 bases. This CDR3 is built from 16 residues. Losses at the gene ends were 3 bases for V and 3 bases for J; bases not matched to a gene: 7. Germline lookup yields CDR1 MNHEY and CDR2 SMNVEV (reference sequence). The CDR3 protein is CASSFGGDRNYNEQFF. The CDR3, as DNA: TGTGCCAGCAGTTTCGGGGGGGACCGAAACTACAATGAGCAGTTCTTC.

V gene TRBV23-1 combines with J gene TRBJ1-5; TRBD1 might be the D (5 bases). Being an ORF, TRBV23-1 has a function that is uncertain. V was cut by 3 bases and J by 2 bases, with 11 bases left in between. The CDR3 sequence is 15 residues long. Here the CDR3 DNA reads TGCGCCAGCAGTCAGGCCGGGGACGGCAATCAGCCCCAGCATTTT. Translated, it gives CASSQAGDGNQPQHF.

Written as DNA, the CDR3 is TGTGCCAGCAGTCTCGTAGGAACTACTGGAAACACCATATATTTT. As protein: CASSLVGTTGNTIYF. The chain carries TRBV6-5 and TRBJ1-3; the D is unclear. Germline values: CDR1 MNHEY, CDR2 SVGAGI. The V end lost 5 bases, the J end lost 2 bases, and 13 bases lay between the germline ends. CDR3 length: 15 residues.